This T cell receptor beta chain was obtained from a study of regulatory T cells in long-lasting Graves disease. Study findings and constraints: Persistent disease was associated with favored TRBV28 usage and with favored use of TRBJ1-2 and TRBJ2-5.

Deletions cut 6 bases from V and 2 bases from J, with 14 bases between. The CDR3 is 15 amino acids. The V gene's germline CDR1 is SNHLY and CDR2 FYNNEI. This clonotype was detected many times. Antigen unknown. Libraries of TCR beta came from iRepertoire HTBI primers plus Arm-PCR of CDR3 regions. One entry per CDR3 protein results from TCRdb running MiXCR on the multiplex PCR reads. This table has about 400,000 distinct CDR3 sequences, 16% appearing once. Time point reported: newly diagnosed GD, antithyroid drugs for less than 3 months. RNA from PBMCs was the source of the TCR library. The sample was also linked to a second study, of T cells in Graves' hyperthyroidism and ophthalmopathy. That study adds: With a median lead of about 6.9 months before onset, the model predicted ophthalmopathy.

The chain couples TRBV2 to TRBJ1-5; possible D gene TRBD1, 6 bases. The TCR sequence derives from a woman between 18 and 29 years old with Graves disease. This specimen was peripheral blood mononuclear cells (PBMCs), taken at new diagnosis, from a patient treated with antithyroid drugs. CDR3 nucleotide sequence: TGTGCCAGCAGGTTTAGGGCAGGGGGCAATCAGCCCCAGCATTTT. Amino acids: CASRFRAGGNQPQHF.